The rows below give T cell receptor beta chains drawn from one sample of a study of OX40 agonist ivuxolimab in advanced cancers. Data came from immunoSEQ multiplex PCR; TCRdb stores just in-frame clones and leaves some out. Of about 73,000 clones in the sample, approximately 79% are singletons; the top ten hold over 2%. The specimen comprised CD4+ or CD8+ T cells sorted from blood, sampled in a trial of the OX40 agonist ivuxolimab. The receptor source for this set is an adult with an advanced solid tumor such as melanoma, head and neck, liver or kidney cancer. The CDR3 runs from the conserved cysteine through the conserved F or W. The D gene is left open where the match is weak. Clone size is shown for a subset of rows, as once, few, many or a class of expanded clone.

d_gene: -
abundance: -
len: 14
v_gene: TRBV6-1
j_gene: TRBJ1-3
CDR3nt: TGTGCCAGCAACACCGGGGGTACTGGAAACACCATATATTTT
CDR3aa: CASNTGGTGNTIYF

d_gene: -
abundance: -
len: 12
v_gene: TRBV14
j_gene: TRBJ2-2
CDR3nt: TGTGCCAGCAGCCAAGTTACCGGGGAGCTGTTTTTT
CDR3aa: CASSQVTGELFF

d_gene: -
abundance: -
len: 13
v_gene: TRBV19
j_gene: TRBJ1-4
CDR3nt: TGTGCCAGTCGACCTGCAACTAATGAAAAACTGTTTTTT
CDR3aa: CASRPATNEKLFF

d_gene: -
abundance: once
len: 16
v_gene: TRBV4-1
j_gene: TRBJ1-2
CDR3nt: TGCGCCAGCAGCCAAGATGGCCCAGGTCGAGACTATGGCTACACCTTC
CDR3aa: CASSQDGPGRDYGYTF

d_gene: -
abundance: -
len: 11
v_gene: TRBV6-5
j_gene: TRBJ2-1
CDR3nt: TGTGCCAGCGGCCCCTTGAATGAGCAGTTCTTC
CDR3aa: CASGPLNEQFF

d_gene: TRBD1
abundance: -
len: 18
v_gene: TRBV5-6
j_gene: TRBJ1-2
CDR3nt: TGTGCCAGCAGCGTGCGGTGGGGGGACAGGGGTGATTTCTATGGCTACACCTTC
CDR3aa: CASSVRWGDRGDFYGYTF

d_gene: -
abundance: -
len: 13
v_gene: TRBV27
j_gene: TRBJ2-7
CDR3nt: TGTGCCAGCAGGTCAGGTGACAGCTACGAGCAGTACTTC
CDR3aa: CASRSGDSYEQYF

d_gene: -
abundance: -
len: 12
v_gene: TRBV15
j_gene: TRBJ1-1
CDR3nt: TGTGCCACCAGCAGAGAGATAGCTGAAGCTTTCTTT
CDR3aa: CATSREIAEAFF

d_gene: -
abundance: -
len: 13
v_gene: TRBV30
j_gene: TRBJ1-6
CDR3nt: TGTGCCTGGAGTTCACAGGGCGGCTCACCCCTCCACTTT
CDR3aa: CAWSSQGGSPLHF

d_gene: -
abundance: -
len: 14
v_gene: TRBV10-3
j_gene: TRBJ2-2
CDR3nt: TGTGCCATCAGTGGGTTTTCTAACACCGGGGAGCTGTTTTTT
CDR3aa: CAISGFSNTGELFF

d_gene: -
abundance: -
len: 14
v_gene: TRBV29-1
j_gene: TRBJ2-3
CDR3nt: TGCAGCTCGATGGGACGCACGATACGAGATACGCAGTATTTT
CDR3aa: CSSMGRTIRDTQYF

d_gene: -
abundance: -
len: 13
v_gene: TRBV2
j_gene: TRBJ1-1
CDR3nt: TGTGCCAGCAGTGAGGAAGTTGAGGCGGAAGCTTTCTTT
CDR3aa: CASSEEVEAEAFF

d_gene: -
abundance: once
len: 13
v_gene: TRBV15
j_gene: TRBJ2-7
CDR3nt: TGTGCCACCAACAATGCCCTACCCTGCGAGCAGTACTTC
CDR3aa: CATNNALPCEQYF

d_gene: -
abundance: -
len: 15
v_gene: TRBV7-2
j_gene: TRBJ2-7
CDR3nt: TGTGCCAGCAGCTTAGGACCCTCCGAGTCCTACGAGCAGTACTTC
CDR3aa: CASSLGPSESYEQYF

d_gene: TRBD2
abundance: -
len: 15
v_gene: TRBV27
j_gene: TRBJ2-7
CDR3nt: TGTGCCAGCAGTTGGGTAGCGGGGGGCTCCTACGAGCAGTACTTC
CDR3aa: CASSWVAGGSYEQYF

d_gene: -
abundance: few
len: 15
v_gene: TRBV5-1
j_gene: TRBJ1-2
CDR3nt: TGCGCCAGCAGCTTGGCCTTCGGCACCTCGTTTGGCTACACCTTC
CDR3aa: CASSLAFGTSFGYTF

d_gene: -
abundance: few
len: 18
v_gene: TRBV18
j_gene: TRBJ1-6
CDR3nt: TGTGCCAGCTCACCAGGGGCCGCCTTGGGCTCCTATAATTCACCCCTCCACTTT
CDR3aa: CASSPGAALGSYNSPLHF

d_gene: -
abundance: -
len: 13
v_gene: TRBV2
j_gene: TRBJ2-3
CDR3nt: TGTGCCAGCGGGGTCTTTCCCACAGATACGCAGTATTTT
CDR3aa: CASGVFPTDTQYF

d_gene: TRBD2
abundance: -
len: 17
v_gene: TRBV15
j_gene: TRBJ2-1
CDR3nt: TGTGCCACCAGCAGAGATCTATGGACTAGCGGGAGAACTGAGCAGTTCTTC
CDR3aa: CATSRDLWTSGRTEQFF

d_gene: -
abundance: -
len: 14
v_gene: TRBV19
j_gene: TRBJ2-7
CDR3nt: TGTGCCAGCCGGCGTCGAGGTGGCACCTACGAGCAGTACTTC
CDR3aa: CASRRRGGTYEQYF

d_gene: -
abundance: -
len: 14
v_gene: TRBV7-8
j_gene: TRBJ1-1
CDR3nt: TGTGCCAGCAAGTTTAGAGGGGGGAACACTGAAGCTTTCTTT
CDR3aa: CASKFRGGNTEAFF

d_gene: -
abundance: -
len: 15
v_gene: TRBV7-3
j_gene: TRBJ1-6
CDR3nt: TGTGCCAGCAGCCGAATACCGGACGGAATCTCACCCCTCCACTTT
CDR3aa: CASSRIPDGISPLHF

d_gene: TRBD2
abundance: -
len: 14
v_gene: TRBV18
j_gene: TRBJ2-4
CDR3nt: TGTGCCAGCTCACCTGGGGGGGGAAGTCACATTCAGTACTTC
CDR3aa: CASSPGGGSHIQYF

d_gene: -
abundance: few
len: 15
v_gene: TRBV27
j_gene: TRBJ1-4
CDR3nt: TGTGCCAGCAGGGATCGGGGGCGCGGGGATGAAAAACTGTTTTTT
CDR3aa: CASRDRGRGDEKLFF

d_gene: -
abundance: once
len: 14
v_gene: TRBV9
j_gene: TRBJ2-7
CDR3nt: TGTGCCAGCAGCGTAGAGGGCCAGGGGTACGAGCAGTACTTC
CDR3aa: CASSVEGQGYEQYF

d_gene: -
abundance: -
len: 15
v_gene: TRBV6-1
j_gene: TRBJ1-1
CDR3nt: TGTGCCAGCAGCCAACGAGGGGACGGGGGGACTGAAGCTTTCTTT
CDR3aa: CASSQRGDGGTEAFF

d_gene: -
abundance: -
len: 16
v_gene: TRBV7-2
j_gene: TRBJ1-2
CDR3nt: TGTGCCAGCAGCTCTTCCTGGGGGGGGGCGCGAAAAGGCTACACCTTC
CDR3aa: CASSSSWGGARKGYTF

d_gene: -
abundance: -
len: 13
v_gene: TRBV18
j_gene: TRBJ2-7
CDR3nt: TGTGCCAGCTCCCCGACAGTAAACTACGAGCAGTACTTC
CDR3aa: CASSPTVNYEQYF

d_gene: -
abundance: -
len: 14
v_gene: TRBV6-1
j_gene: TRBJ1-4
CDR3nt: TGTGCCAGCAGCGAGACACCTCTGGATGAAAAACTGTTTTTT
CDR3aa: CASSETPLDEKLFF

d_gene: -
abundance: once
len: 13
v_gene: TRBV7-8
j_gene: TRBJ2-5
CDR3nt: TGTGCCAGCCTAACAGGAGAACAAGAGACCCAGTACTTC
CDR3aa: CASLTGEQETQYF

d_gene: -
abundance: -
len: 16
v_gene: TRBV7-9
j_gene: TRBJ1-1
CDR3nt: TGTGCCAGCAGCCCCAGGATTGGGGTATCGAACACTGAAGCTTTCTTT
CDR3aa: CASSPRIGVSNTEAFF

d_gene: -
abundance: -
len: 15
v_gene: TRBV7-9
j_gene: TRBJ2-7
CDR3nt: TGTGCCAGCAGCCCCAAGGTTCGGGTAAGCTACGAGCAGTACTTC
CDR3aa: CASSPKVRVSYEQYF

d_gene: -
abundance: -
len: 14
v_gene: TRBV5-4
j_gene: TRBJ2-3
CDR3nt: TGTGCCAGCAGCTCCCGGCTAGCCACAGATACGCAGTATTTT
CDR3aa: CASSSRLATDTQYF

d_gene: -
abundance: -
len: 15
v_gene: TRBV7-9
j_gene: TRBJ2-3
CDR3nt: TGTGCCAGCAGCTTAGCCGGGGTCCGCACAGATACGCAGTATTTT
CDR3aa: CASSLAGVRTDTQYF

d_gene: TRBD2
abundance: -
len: 16
v_gene: TRBV4-1
j_gene: TRBJ2-7
CDR3nt: TGCGCCAGCAGCGCACAACTGGGACTAGGTTCCTACGAGCAGTACTTC
CDR3aa: CASSAQLGLGSYEQYF

d_gene: -
abundance: -
len: 13
v_gene: TRBV7-9
j_gene: TRBJ2-5
CDR3nt: TGTGCCAGCAGCTTCGGAGATGTGGAGACCCAGTACTTC
CDR3aa: CASSFGDVETQYF

d_gene: -
abundance: -
len: 14
v_gene: TRBV28
j_gene: TRBJ1-1
CDR3nt: TGTGCCAGCAGACCGATGACGGAAAACACTGAAGCTTTCTTT
CDR3aa: CASRPMTENTEAFF

d_gene: -
abundance: -
len: 15
v_gene: TRBV7-9
j_gene: TRBJ2-7
CDR3nt: TGTGCCAGCAGCTTAGGCCCACAGGGGGGGTTGGAGCAGTACTTC
CDR3aa: CASSLGPQGGLEQYF

d_gene: -
abundance: -
len: 12
v_gene: TRBV6-5
j_gene: TRBJ1-1
CDR3nt: TGTGCCAGCAGTTACCCCTGGGGTGAAGCTTTCTTT
CDR3aa: CASSYPWGEAFF

d_gene: -
abundance: -
len: 12
v_gene: TRBV9
j_gene: TRBJ2-1
CDR3nt: TGTGCCAGCAGCGCTTCCGGGAATGAGCAGTTCTTC
CDR3aa: CASSASGNEQFF

d_gene: -
abundance: -
len: 16
v_gene: TRBV7-3
j_gene: TRBJ2-2
CDR3nt: TGTGCCAGCAGCTTATCACCAAACAAGAACACCGGGGAGCTGTTTTTT
CDR3aa: CASSLSPNKNTGELFF

d_gene: -
abundance: -
len: 20
v_gene: TRBV27
j_gene: TRBJ2-7
CDR3nt: TGTGCCAGCAGTTTCCGTTTTTCGGCCAGACGATCCCCCTCACCATGGGAGCAGTACTTC
CDR3aa: CASSFRFSARRSPSPWEQYF

d_gene: TRBD1
abundance: -
len: 15
v_gene: TRBV6-6
j_gene: TRBJ2-2
CDR3nt: TGTGCCAGCAGTCACAGGGGGCCGGACACCGGGGAGCTGTTTTTT
CDR3aa: CASSHRGPDTGELFF

d_gene: -
abundance: -
len: 12
v_gene: TRBV7-9
j_gene: TRBJ1-2
CDR3nt: TGTGCCAGCAGCTCCAGGGTTTTCAGCTACACCTTC
CDR3aa: CASSSRVFSYTF

d_gene: -
abundance: -
len: 14
v_gene: TRBV7-3
j_gene: TRBJ2-1
CDR3nt: TGTGCCAGCAGCTACCCGGGACGATACAATGAGCAGTTCTTC
CDR3aa: CASSYPGRYNEQFF

d_gene: -
abundance: -
len: 14
v_gene: TRBV7-9
j_gene: TRBJ2-2
CDR3nt: TGTGCCAGCAGCTTATCGAAGCTGACCGGGGAGCTGTTTTTT
CDR3aa: CASSLSKLTGELFF

d_gene: -
abundance: -
len: 14
v_gene: TRBV6-5
j_gene: TRBJ2-7
CDR3nt: TGTGCCAGCAGTGAATACTGGACAGCCTACGAGCAGTACTTC
CDR3aa: CASSEYWTAYEQYF